These T cell receptor beta chains were read from a single sample in a study of OX40 agonist ivuxolimab in advanced cancers. Clones were sequenced by immunoSEQ multiplex PCR, and TCRdb holds only the in-frame ones, with some missing. Counted here are around 40,000 clones, around 85% occurring once; the ten biggest clones make up 15%. The material was CD4+ or CD8+ T cells sorted from blood, obtained in a trial of the OX40 agonist ivuxolimab. The receptors stem from an adult with an advanced solid tumor such as melanoma, head and neck, liver or kidney cancer. The CDR3 runs from the conserved cysteine through the conserved F or W. Fields, in order: J gene, V gene, CDR3 length, CDR3 protein.

TRBJ2-7 TRBV27 16 CASSPPRLAGGYEQYF
TRBJ2-2 TRBV13 17 CASSLEAGGPTGGELFF
TRBJ2-2 TRBV11-2 15 CASSGRDWETGELFF
TRBJ1-6 TRBV11-2 14 CASSLQGANSPLHF
TRBJ1-5 TRBV11-1 13 CASSFTVGQPQHF
TRBJ2-1 TRBV28 15 CASSAPSGSGYEQFF
TRBJ2-3 TRBV27 15 CASRLSSWPTDTQYF
TRBJ1-2 TRBV1 14 CTSSQSTATYGYTF
TRBJ1-2 TRBV28 16 CASSTLLLGGNYGYTF
TRBJ2-3 TRBV9 16 CASSDNVERSTDTQYF
TRBJ2-7 TRBV2 14 CASIRTAGEVEQYF
TRBJ1-1 TRBV10-1 13 CASIVDRNTEAFF
TRBJ2-5 TRBV5-8 15 CASSLADGWKETQYF
TRBJ2-2 TRBV7-6 14 CASSLETASRELFF
TRBJ2-2 TRBV7-7 14 CASSFGAYTGELFF
TRBJ1-5 TRBV6-6 14 CASSRDRGAQPQHF
TRBJ1-2 TRBV27 16 CASSLFPSGGTDGYTF
TRBJ1-3 TRBV9 14 CASSVGEGPGTIYF
TRBJ1-2 TRBV29-1 13 CSVESRLGDGYTF
TRBJ1-5 TRBV19 14 CASSITAVNQPQHF
TRBJ2-2 TRBV11-2 13 CASSPDPTGELFF
TRBJ1-6 TRBV28 14 CASNLSSYNSPLHF
TRBJ1-1 TRBV6-1 12 CASQGRETEAFF
TRBJ2-7 TRBV18 18 CASSPGSFGQGVTYEQYF
TRBJ2-1 TRBV5-6 19 CASSPGTGVSIGPVYEQFF
TRBJ1-1 TRBV4-1 13 CASSLGDGTEAFF
TRBJ2-1 TRBV9 14 CASSVSVQGNEQFF
TRBJ1-2 TRBV2 12 CASSQGDTGYTF
TRBJ1-1 TRBV28 12 CASSSNKYEAFF
TRBJ1-2 TRBV5-1 15 CASSQDREVHYGYTF
TRBJ2-5 TRBV5-1 14 CASSLAGTRETQYF
TRBJ1-3 TRBV29-1 13 CSVELDYGNTIYF
TRBJ2-1 TRBV4-3 14 CASSQDGLDPEQFF
TRBJ1-1 TRBV5-1 15 CASSFGTGSGTEAFF
TRBJ2-3 TRBV6-5 15 CASSYQAGVPDTQYF
TRBJ2-5 TRBV7-6 12 CASSLDWETQYF
TRBJ2-5 TRBV5-6 15 CASSLGGAGIETQYF
TRBJ1-3 TRBV15 19 CATSRDSFVAGASGNTIYF
TRBJ1-4 TRBV16 13 CASSPFSGEKLFF
TRBJ1-2 TRBV2 16 CAKRDRGGPDNYGYTF
TRBJ1-2 TRBV9 14 CASSAEAGYYGYTF
TRBJ2-2 TRBV4-3 15 CASSQSINSGGELFF
TRBJ1-6 TRBV9 16 CASSVEGQGWNSPLHF
TRBJ2-2 TRBV27 13 CASILGRTGELFF
TRBJ2-3 TRBV5-6 14 CASSLTTSTDTQYF
TRBJ1-1 TRBV19 16 CASSTTGYRDSTEAFF
TRBJ2-5 TRBV9 16 CASSVGGAISRETQYF
TRBJ2-7 TRBV30 16 CAWSVPVAGFSYEQYF